This record concerns one T cell receptor beta chain sequence. The sample comes from a study of shared clonotypes between healthy human individuals. The test was conducted at deep level. Study processing details: Quality scores were absent from the junction-only immunoSEQ sequences, so filtering differed. Clones were read by immunoSEQ multiplex PCR, and TCRdb kept only the in-frame ones, dropping some. V, J and clone size are those of that table, while D and trimming were read from the DNA. The sample holds about 2.2 million clones; around 93% are singletons and the top ten take approximately 1.7%. Selected positively for CCR7 and CD45RO-negative, naive CD8 cells excluded terminally differentiated effector memory CD45RA+ cells. The CDR3 totals 17 residues. The germline CDR1 and CDR2 sequences are SGHRS and YFSETQ. V gave up 0 bases and J gave up 3 bases; unmatched junction bases: 8.

The origin of this receptor is a man aged 18 to 29 in good health. Some clones in this sample may be carry-over from other donors' samples. The chain uses TRBV5-1 and TRBJ2-7; 11 nucleotides agree with TRBD2. The sample taken for sequencing was naive CD8+ T cells from PBMCs. CDR3 in amino acids: CASSLEVLAGAFYEQYF. In DNA form, the CDR3 reads TGCGCCAGCAGCTTGGAAGTACTAGCGGGAGCTTTCTACGAGCAGTACTTC.